These 19 T cell receptor beta chains share one sample of origin, sequenced in a study of early T cells in non-severe SARS-CoV-2 infection. MiXCR, applied by TCRdb to the 5' RACE reads, yields one record per CDR3 protein. The sample lists about 34,000 distinct CDR3 sequences; around 6% were seen once. The sequenced sample consisted of whole blood. All receptors derive from an adult who was a healthcare worker with PCR-confirmed SARS-CoV-2 infection or an uninfected control (not recorded which).

The chain uses TRBV29-1 and TRBJ1-1; D not resolved. Trimming cost V 7 bases and J 4 bases, with 10 bases left between them. Germline loops: CDR1 SQVTM, CDR2 ANQGSEA. CDR3 size: 11 residues. CDR3 sequence (DNA): TGCAGCGCGGGAGTCCCCACTGAAGCTTTCTTT. It encodes CSAGVPTEAFF. Based on the CDR3 plus reference TRBV29-1 and TRBJ1-1, the full variable domain is SAVISQKPSRDICQRGTSLTIQCQVDSQVTMMFWYRQQPGQSLTLIATANQGSEATYESGFVIDKFPISRPNLTFSTLTVSNMSPEDSSIYLCSAGVPTEAFFGQGTRLTVV.

In this sample, this clonotype turned up a few times. The CDR3 DNA reads as TGTGCCAGCAGCTTAGCGCAGGGGGGCTACACCTTC. This gives the protein CASSLAQGGYTF. This rearrangement joins TRBV7-2 to TRBJ1-2; tentative D call: TRBD1 (6 bases). The CDR3 contains 12 residues. Germline assignment: CDR1 SGHTA and CDR2 FQGNSA. Trimming removed 0 bases at V and 8 bases at J, with 7 bases between.

This clonotype was observed at least ten times. CDR3 DNA: TGTGCCAGCAGCTTAGAGTCTCAGGGAGGCAGGGAGCAGTACTTC. Residues: CASSLESQGGREQYF. This chain connects TRBV7-2 to TRBJ2-7; D may be TRBD2 (6 bases). The CDR3 covers 15 residues. Germline V gene sequence: CDR1 SGHTA, CDR2 FQGNSA. Trimming took off 1 base at V and 7 bases at J, with 17 bases between the two ends.

The table lists this clonotype with many counts. The rearrangement uses TRBV6-1 and TRBJ1-4; tentatively, D is TRBD1 (5 bases). The CDR3 sequence is 14 residues long. Per the germline V gene, CDR1 is MNHNS and CDR2 is SASEGT. V was pared by 8 bases and J by 0 bases, with 10 bases between. In DNA form, the CDR3 reads TGTGCCAGCGGAAGACAGTCAACTAATGAAAAACTGTTTTTT. Encoded protein: CASGRQSTNEKLFF.

This clonotype was seen many times. This chain links TRBV7-9 with TRBJ1-2, with D uncertain. Trimming removed 5 bases from V and 6 bases from J, with 22 bases in between. Germline CDR1 SEHNR, CDR2 FQNEAQ (reference sequence). This CDR3 contains 16 residues. This CDR3 is CASSNQFGITLDGYTF. CDR3 nucleotide sequence: TGTGCCAGCAGCAACCAATTTGGGATCACCTTGGATGGCTACACCTTC.

The sample holds many counts of this clonotype. This rearrangement joins TRBV7-8 to TRBJ2-5, with 13 bases matching TRBD2. Per the germline V gene, CDR1 is SGHVS and CDR2 is FQNEAQ. There are 18 residues in the CDR3. The J segment lost 1 base and the V segment lost 1 base, leaving 6 bases of the junction unmatched. CDR3 region: CASSLGATSGGPQETQYF. In nucleotides, the CDR3 is TGTGCCAGCAGCTTAGGGGCGACTAGCGGGGGGCCCCAAGAGACCCAGTACTTC.

V usage is TRBV28 and J usage is TRBJ1-6; D uncertain. CDR1 is MDHEN and CDR2 is SYDVKM in the germline V gene. Between the trimmed V and J ends, which lost 4 bases and 6 bases, there was a span of 10 bases. This CDR3 is 14 amino acids long. The CDR3: CASSSSTGNSPLHF. The CDR3 DNA follows: TGTGCCAGCAGTTCTTCAACCGGTAATTCACCCCTCCACTTT.

The chain joins TRBV18 to TRBJ2-3; 10 bases match TRBD2. Trimming took 3 bases from V and 3 from J; bases not matched to a gene: 6. The CDR3 loop spans 16 amino acids. From germline, CDR1 is KGHSH and CDR2 LQKENI. CDR3 protein: CASSPIRGLATDTQYF. CDR3 in DNA: TGTGCCAGCTCACCCATCCGGGGACTAGCGACAGATACGCAGTATTTT.

This clonotype has only a few counts. The chain is built from TRBV28 and TRBJ2-2, with D possibly matching TRBD1 (5 bases). Germline V lookup: CDR1 MDHEN, CDR2 SYDVKM. Trimming removed 6 bases at V and 6 bases at J, with 11 bases between. The CDR3 length is 13 residues. The CDR3 bases are TGTGCCAGCAGGGGGCAGACCGCCGGGGAGCTGTTTTTT. It specifies CASRGQTAGELFF.

This clonotype has at least ten counts. The chain employs TRBV19 and TRBJ2-1, with D perhaps matching TRBD1 (6 bases). V was clipped by 7 bases and J by 6 bases, with 13 bases between them. Germline V gives CDR1 LNHDA, CDR2 SQIVND (reference sequence). The CDR3 has 13 amino acids. This chain's CDR3 is CASNPGHANEQFF. In nucleotides, the CDR3 is TGTGCCAGTAATCCGGGACACGCCAATGAGCAGTTCTTC.

There are a few counts of this clonotype. This chain joins TRBV2 and TRBJ1-5; unclear D gene. The CDR3 is made up of 11 amino acids. The germline gives CDR1 SNHLY, CDR2 FYNNEI. V gave up 5 bases and J gave up 4 bases, with 3 bases separating them. DNA of the CDR3: TGTGCCAGCAGTATGAATCAGCCCCAGCATTTT. Its protein product is CASSMNQPQHF.

This clonotype was detected many times. The rearrangement links TRBV28 to TRBJ1-2; 8 positions match TRBD1. The CDR3 covers 15 residues. With V trimmed by 2 bases and J by 4 bases, 6 bases remained unmatched. Germline CDR1 MDHEN, CDR2 SYDVKM. The CDR3, as DNA: TGTGCCAGCAGTTTAGGCGGACAGGGATTCTATGGCTACACCTTC. Protein product: CASSLGGQGFYGYTF.

The CDR3 bases are TGTGCCAGCAGCCTCCTTTTGAACACTTACACTGAAGCTTTCTTT. Encoded protein: CASSLLLNTYTEAFF. The chain links TRBV11-2 to TRBJ1-1, with D uncertain. Germline CDR1 SGHAT, CDR2 FQNNGV. CDR3 size: 15 residues. V dropped 5 bases and J dropped 3 bases, with 16 bases sitting between them. The whole variable domain, filled in from reference TRBV11-2 and TRBJ1-1, reads EAGVAQSPRYKIIEKRQSVAFWCNPISGHATLYWYQQILGQGPKLLIQFQNNGVVDDSQLPKDRFSAERLKGVDSTLKIQPAKLEDSAVYLCASSLLLNTYTEAFFGQGTRLTVV.

This clonotype was seen many times. V usage is TRBV2 and J usage is TRBJ1-5, with D unresolved. Germline assignment: CDR1 SNHLY and CDR2 FYNNEI. The CDR3 runs 14 residues. V lost 4 bases to trimming and J lost 5 bases, with 12 bases between them. The CDR3 region has the DNA TGTGCCAGCAGTGTATCTACAAGGGATCAGCCCCAGCATTTT. Translated: CASSVSTRDQPQHF.

This clonotype was detected ten times or more. The V and J genes are TRBV27 and TRBJ2-7, with a weak D call TRBD2 (6 bases). CDR1 is MNHEY, CDR2 SMNVEV, per germline (reference sequence). The CDR3 runs to 12 residues. V was clipped by 5 bases and J by 6 bases, with 11 bases between them. This CDR3 reads CASSPRGVEQYF. Written as DNA, the CDR3 is TGTGCCAGCAGTCCCCGCGGGGTCGAGCAGTACTTC.

This clonotype was seen at least ten times. The chain's CDR3 is CATSDATTGPETQYF. CDR3 nucleotide sequence: TGTGCCACCAGTGACGCGACGACAGGGCCGGAGACCCAGTACTTC. The genes are TRBV24-1 and TRBJ2-5, with 7 bases lining up with TRBD1. The germline gives CDR1 KGHDR, CDR2 SFDVKD. This CDR3 region has 15 residues. J lost 5 bases, V lost 4 bases, and 9 bases had no gene match.

This clonotype has a count of ten or more. The chain employs TRBV11-2 and TRBJ2-1, with TRBD1 identical over 7 bases. V dropped 3 bases and J dropped 0; count of bases not matched to a gene: 8. CDR3 length: 17 amino acids. From germline, CDR1 is SGHAT and CDR2 FQNNGV. CDR3 region: CASSFTTGTSSYNEQFF. The CDR3 coding sequence is TGTGCCAGCAGCTTTACGACAGGGACAAGCTCCTACAATGAGCAGTTCTTC.

Ten or more counts support this clonotype. The chain uses TRBV27 and TRBJ1-4; maybe TRBD1 (5 bases). The V and J ends lost 2 bases and 3 bases respectively, with 16 bases between them. This CDR3 comprises 17 residues. The V gene's germline CDR1 is MNHEY and CDR2 SMNVEV (reference sequence). DNA for the CDR3: TGTGCCAGCAGTTTACGCGGGACGGGGCGACCTAATGAAAAACTGTTTTTT. Protein sequence: CASSLRGTGRPNEKLFF.

This clonotype has only a few counts. The rearrangement links TRBV7-2 to TRBJ1-1; weak D call: TRBD1 (6 bases). Trimming stripped 3 bases from V and 4 bases from J, with 12 bases between. The length of the CDR3 is 14 residues. Germline V gene data show CDR1 as SGHTA and CDR2 as FQGNSA. CDR3 protein: CASSFQQGITEAFF. In DNA, the CDR3 is TGTGCCAGCAGCTTCCAACAGGGCATCACTGAAGCTTTCTTT.